This T cell receptor beta chain originates from a study of CD8 T cells in Susac syndrome. Study-wide results and limits: It was acknowledged by the study that relatively few individuals were included in its TCR sequencing and HLA analysis.

Note on this clonotype: Its target is unknown.

Random hexamers served to reverse transcribe roughly 0.45 to 1 ug RNA. It was immunoSEQ multiplex PCR that amplified TCR beta CDR3 across 54 Vbeta and 13 Jbeta. TCRdb re-called the immunoSEQ multiplex PCR reads through MiXCR, storing one row per CDR3 protein. The sample contains around 140,000 distinct CDR3 sequences, over 80% of which appear only once. The germline CDR1 and CDR2 sequences are SEHNR and FQNEAQ (reference sequence). The CDR3 is 14 residues long. After removal of 3 bases from V and 10 bases from J, the junction contained 8 bases not matched to a gene. Multiple sclerosis controls were treatment-naive patients with stable or active relapsing-remitting disease.

This clonotype was obtained from a human donor with multiple sclerosis. V usage is TRBV7-9 and J usage is TRBJ2-1, with 8 bases identical to TRBD1. The sample taken for sequencing was CD8+ T cells from PBMCs. The CDR3 region has the DNA TGTGCCAGCAGCTTTGGGACAGGAATTGAGGAGCAGTTCTTC. Its translation: CASSFGTGIEEQFF.